This TCR beta chain was recorded in a study of tumor-infiltrating lymphocytes in localized non-small cell lung cancer (dated by TCRdb to about 2021). Looking at the study overall: The cohort included patients whose samples were collected after neoadjuvant chemotherapy, as well as both smokers and never-smokers and several histologies. Each patient contributed resected tumor tissue and uninvolved lung tissue from the same patient, described as non-adjacent to the tumor. The same patients underwent several integrated assays, with TCR sequencing performed together with flow cytometry, multiplex immunofluorescence, RNA-seq, exome sequencing and proteomics. In total, the ICON cohort consisted of over a hundred surgical patients with localized non-small cell lung cancer who had their tumors resected. A total of roughly 57 patients were included in the paired tumor versus uninvolved lung comparison of immunoSEQ T-cell fraction.

Enrollment in ICON was initiated in April 2016, and the last patient was enrolled in 2018. A subcohort of 76 patients provided fresh tumor and matched uninvolved tissue for in-depth immune analyses, with TCR sequencing among those analyses. DNA for TCR sequencing was isolated from bulk tissue, and no cell sorting was done. A few counts support this clone. Its target antigen remains unknown. No much larger clone is present one base from it, and per-base qualities are unavailable. CDR1 and CDR2 were assigned from the germline V gene as KGHSH and LQKENI. Measured from the cysteine to the phenylalanine, the CDR3 is 13 residues long. Just the 39-base CDR3 DNA is kept, in frame starting at base 1. Trimming at the junction amounts to 3 bases on V and 2 bases on J, and the germline ends lie 5 bases apart. The immunoSEQ assay used for TCR sequencing gave the T-cell fraction in both tumor and uninvolved lung tissue. From the authors' description of their analysis: To analyze survival, patients were divided into a high T-cell fraction group (upper tertile) and a low T-cell fraction group (lower two tertiles), and the two groups were compared using a log-rank test. A signed-rank test was used to test differences in T-cell fraction between paired tumor and uninvolved lung samples. TCRdb's version of the immuneACCESS table is confined to in-frame rearrangements and falls short of the full clone set. An unresolved V gene accounts for under half of the shortfall where checked; the remainder is of unknown origin. V and J calls and clone size follow that table, whereas D and trimming were derived from the DNA. The sample yields about 24,000 clones; under 75% were counted once. Of the sample, about 5.6% falls within the top ten clones.

What the authors observed across the whole study: TCR-derived T-cell fraction did not differ between the flow cytometry-defined immunotypes IM1 (good prognosis) and IM2 (poor prognosis). Because different assays used different pieces of the same tissue, technical variation could not be distinguished from intratumor heterogeneity. No association of tumor T-cell fraction from TCR sequencing with recurrence-free survival was found (p = 0.61). Because assay coverage varied across patients depending on available tissue quantity, TCR sequencing was performed for only a subset of the cohort. Consistent with immunofluorescence CD3 counts, TCRbeta sequencing supported greater T cell infiltration in tumors than in uninvolved lung tissue.

The specimen was lung tumor tissue. This receptor chain uses TRBV18 and TRBJ1-5; no D segment can be confidently identified. This TCR was sampled from a human donor with non-small cell lung cancer. The CDR3 loop reads CASSPGGNQPQHF. The DNA reads as follows: TGTGCCAGCTCACCGGGCGGCAATCAGCCCCAGCATTTT.